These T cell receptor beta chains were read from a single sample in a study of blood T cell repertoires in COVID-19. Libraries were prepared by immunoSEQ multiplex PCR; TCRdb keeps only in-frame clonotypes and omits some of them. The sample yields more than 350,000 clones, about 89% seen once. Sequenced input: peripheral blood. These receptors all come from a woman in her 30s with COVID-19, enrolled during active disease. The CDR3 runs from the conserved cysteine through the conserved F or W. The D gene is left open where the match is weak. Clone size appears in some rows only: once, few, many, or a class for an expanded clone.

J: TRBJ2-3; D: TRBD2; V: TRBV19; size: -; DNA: TGTGCCACCCGGACTAGCGAGAGCACAGATACGCAGTATTTT; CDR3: CATRTSESTDTQYF
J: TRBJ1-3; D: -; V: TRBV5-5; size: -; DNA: TGTGCCAGCAGCCGAACCAACCGCCCAGGTGGAAACACCATATATTTT; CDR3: CASSRTNRPGGNTIYF
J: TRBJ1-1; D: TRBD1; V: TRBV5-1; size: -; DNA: TGCGCCAGCAGCTTGGAGGGACAGGCTCCTCTCCGTTACACTGAAGCTTTCTTT; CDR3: CASSLEGQAPLRYTEAFF
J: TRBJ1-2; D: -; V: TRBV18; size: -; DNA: TGTGCCAGCTCACCAGTTTCCCCCGGGGGTAACTATGGCTACACCTTC; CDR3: CASSPVSPGGNYGYTF
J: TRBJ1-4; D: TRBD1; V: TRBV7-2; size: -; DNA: TGTGCCAGCAGCTTAACCCGACAGGGCCCTGAAAAACTGTTTTTT; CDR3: CASSLTRQGPEKLFF
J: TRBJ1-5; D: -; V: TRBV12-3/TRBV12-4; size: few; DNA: TGTGCCAGCAGTTCCAGGGAAGGTCAGCCCCAGCATTTT; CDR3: CASSSREGQPQHF
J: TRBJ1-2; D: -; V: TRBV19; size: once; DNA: TGTGCCAGTAGTGCTGACAGGACCTATGGCTACACCTTC; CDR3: CASSADRTYGYTF
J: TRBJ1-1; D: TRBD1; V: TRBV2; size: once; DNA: TGTGCCAGCAGGGGACAGGGCAGGAATGCGGCTTTCTTT; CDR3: CASRGQGRNAAFF
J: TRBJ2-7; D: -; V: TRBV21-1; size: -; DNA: TGTGCCAGCAGCAAAGGGCCAGCGGGAGAGCAGTACTTC; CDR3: CASSKGPAGEQYF
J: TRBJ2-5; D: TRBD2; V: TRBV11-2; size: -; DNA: TGTGCCAGCAGCTTTCGAGCGGGGGCTAAAGAGACCCAGTACTTC; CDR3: CASSFRAGAKETQYF
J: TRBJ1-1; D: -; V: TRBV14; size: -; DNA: TGTGCCAGCAGCCCTTTCGTGGGGGCTGATCCTCTGAACACTGAAGCTTTCTTT; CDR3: CASSPFVGADPLNTEAFF
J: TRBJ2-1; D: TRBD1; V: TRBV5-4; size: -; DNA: TGTGCCAGCAGCCTCCGACAGGGGGCTCGGAATGAGCAGTTCTTC; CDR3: CASSLRQGARNEQFF
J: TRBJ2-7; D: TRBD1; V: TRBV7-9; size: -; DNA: TGTGCCAGCAGCTCGGACAGGGGGCTTGAGCAGTACTTC; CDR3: CASSSDRGLEQYF
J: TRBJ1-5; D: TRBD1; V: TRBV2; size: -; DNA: TGTGCCAGCAGATACAGGGGGAACGGTCAGCCCCAGCATTTT; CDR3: CASRYRGNGQPQHF
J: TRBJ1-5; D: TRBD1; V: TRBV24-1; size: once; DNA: TGTGCCACCAGTGGCCCGACAGGGTTCGATTTCCAGCCCCAGCATTTT; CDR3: CATSGPTGFDFQPQHF
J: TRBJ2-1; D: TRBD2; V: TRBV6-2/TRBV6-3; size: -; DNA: TGTGCCAGCAGTTACGAGCGGGGTGAGCAGTTCTTC; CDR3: CASSYERGEQFF
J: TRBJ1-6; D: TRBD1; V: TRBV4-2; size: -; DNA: TGTGCCAGCAGCCGACGGTCAGGGGGCAACCCCCTCGAAGATTCACCCCTCCACTTT; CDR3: CASSRRSGGNPLEDSPLHF
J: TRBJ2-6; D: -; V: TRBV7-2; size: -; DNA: TGTGCCAGCAGCTCTCAGGGGTTCGGGGCCAACGTCCTGACTTTC; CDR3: CASSSQGFGANVLTF
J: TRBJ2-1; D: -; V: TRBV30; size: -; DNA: TGTGCCTGGAGTCCAATTGCGGGGAATGAGCAGTTCTTC; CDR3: CAWSPIAGNEQFF
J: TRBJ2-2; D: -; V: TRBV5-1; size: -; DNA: TGCGCCAGCAGCACGGGGAGACAGGCCGGGACCGGGGAGCTGTTTTTT; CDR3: CASSTGRQAGTGELFF
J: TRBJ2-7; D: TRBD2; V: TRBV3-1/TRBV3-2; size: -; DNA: TGTGCCAGCAGCCAAGGGTTTTCCTGGGCTAGCGGGGCCCGCGAGCAGTACTTC; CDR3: CASSQGFSWASGAREQYF
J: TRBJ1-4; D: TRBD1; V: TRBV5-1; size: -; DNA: TGCGCCAGCAGCTCACCACCGGGACAGGTTTCAACTAATGAAAAACTGTTTTTT; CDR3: CASSSPPGQVSTNEKLFF
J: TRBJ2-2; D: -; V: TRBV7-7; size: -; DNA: TGTGCTAGCAGCTCTCGACGGGAGTTGGGCGGGGAGCTGTTTTTT; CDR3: CASSSRRELGGELFF
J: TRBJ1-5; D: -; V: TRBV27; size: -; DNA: TGTGCCAGCAGTTTTTTTCCGAATCAGCCCCAGCATTTT; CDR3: CASSFFPNQPQHF
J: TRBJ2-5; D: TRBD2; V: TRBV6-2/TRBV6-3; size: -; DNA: TGTGCCAGCAGTTACTCGAGAACTAGCGGGAAGGCAGAGACCCAGTACTTC; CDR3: CASSYSRTSGKAETQYF